The entry below describes one T cell receptor beta chain. Amplification targeted TCR beta CDR3 regions from RNA transcripts. A first-round RT-PCR of the TCR CDR3 used the HTBI primer set. TCRdb analysed the multiplex PCR reads with MiXCR anew, one entry per CDR3 protein. The sample has 300,000 to 400,000 distinct CDR3 sequences, 14% seen once. This sample is drawn from a study of T cells in Graves' hyperthyroidism and ophthalmopathy. The CDR3 is made up of 18 amino acids. Germline values: CDR1 LNHDA, CDR2 SQIVND (reference sequence). V trimming: 6 bases; J trimming: 2 bases; junction bases outside the gene matches: 13.

This TCR was sampled from a woman aged 30 to 39 with Graves' hyperthyroidism. The sample consisted of blood. The chain carries TRBV19 and TRBJ1-5, with TRBD1 matching 10 bases. In DNA form, the CDR3 reads TGTGCCAGTAGCAAGTTGACAGGGGGCATGGAAGGCAATCAGCCCCAGCATTTT. Amino acids: CASSKLTGGMEGNQPQHF.